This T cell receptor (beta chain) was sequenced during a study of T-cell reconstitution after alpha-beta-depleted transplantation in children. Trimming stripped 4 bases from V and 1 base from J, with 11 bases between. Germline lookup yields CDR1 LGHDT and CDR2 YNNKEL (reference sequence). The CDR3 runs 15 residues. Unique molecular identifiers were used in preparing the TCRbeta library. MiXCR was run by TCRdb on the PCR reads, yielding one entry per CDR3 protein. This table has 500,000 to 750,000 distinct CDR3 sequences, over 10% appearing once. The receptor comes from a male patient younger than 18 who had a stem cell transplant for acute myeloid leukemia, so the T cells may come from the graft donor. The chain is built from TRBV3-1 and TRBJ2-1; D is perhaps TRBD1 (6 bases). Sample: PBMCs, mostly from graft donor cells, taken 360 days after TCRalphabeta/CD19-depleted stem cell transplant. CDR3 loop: CASSLQGLSYNEQFF. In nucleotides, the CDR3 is TGTGCCAGCAGCCTACAGGGTCTGTCCTACAATGAGCAGTTCTTC.